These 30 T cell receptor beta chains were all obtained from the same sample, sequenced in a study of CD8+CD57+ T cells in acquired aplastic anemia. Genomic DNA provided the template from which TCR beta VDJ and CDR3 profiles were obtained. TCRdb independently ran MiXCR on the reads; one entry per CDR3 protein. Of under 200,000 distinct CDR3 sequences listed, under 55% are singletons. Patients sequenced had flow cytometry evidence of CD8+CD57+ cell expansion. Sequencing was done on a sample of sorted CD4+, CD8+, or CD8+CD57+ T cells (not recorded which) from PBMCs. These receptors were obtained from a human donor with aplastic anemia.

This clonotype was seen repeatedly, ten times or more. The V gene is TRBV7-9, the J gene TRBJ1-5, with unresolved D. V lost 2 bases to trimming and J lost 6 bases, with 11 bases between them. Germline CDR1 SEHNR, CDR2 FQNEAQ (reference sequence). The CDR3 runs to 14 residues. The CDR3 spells CASSLSNGFQPQHF. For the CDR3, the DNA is TGTGCCAGCAGCTTATCTAACGGGTTTCAGCCCCAGCATTTT.

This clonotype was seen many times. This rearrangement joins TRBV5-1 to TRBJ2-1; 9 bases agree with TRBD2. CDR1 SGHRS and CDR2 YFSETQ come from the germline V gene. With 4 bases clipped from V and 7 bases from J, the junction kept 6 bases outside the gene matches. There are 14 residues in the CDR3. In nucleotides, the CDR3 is TGCGCCAGCAGCGGCGGGAGGGCCGGAAATGAGCAGTTCTTC. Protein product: CASSGGRAGNEQFF. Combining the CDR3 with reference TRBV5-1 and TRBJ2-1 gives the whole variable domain KAGVTQTPRYLIKTRGQQVTLSCSPISGHRSVSWYQQTPGQGLQFLFEYFSETQRNKGNFPGRFSGRQFSNSRSEMNVSTLELGDSALYLCASSGGRAGNEQFFGPGTRLTVL.

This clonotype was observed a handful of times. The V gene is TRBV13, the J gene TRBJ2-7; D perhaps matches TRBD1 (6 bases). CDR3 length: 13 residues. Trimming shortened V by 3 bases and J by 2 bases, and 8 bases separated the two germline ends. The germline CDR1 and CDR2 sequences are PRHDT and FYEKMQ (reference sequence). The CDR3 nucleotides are TGTGCCAGCAGCTTGGGGGCAGCCTACGAGCAGTACTTC. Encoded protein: CASSLGAAYEQYF.

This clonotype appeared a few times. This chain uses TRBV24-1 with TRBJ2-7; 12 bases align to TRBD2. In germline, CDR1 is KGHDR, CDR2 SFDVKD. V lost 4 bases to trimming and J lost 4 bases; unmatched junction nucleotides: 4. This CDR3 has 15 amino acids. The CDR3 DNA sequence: TGTGCCACCAGTGACTCAACTAGCGGGGGGTACGAGCAGTACTTC. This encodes CATSDSTSGGYEQYF.

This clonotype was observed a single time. CDR3 region: CASVPGTVNEKLFF. In DNA form, the CDR3 reads TGTGCCAGCGTTCCCGGGACAGTTAATGAAAAACTGTTTTTT. V gene TRBV7-9 combines with J gene TRBJ1-4; 7 nucleotides align to TRBD1. CDR1 and CDR2 (germline): SEHNR, FQNEAQ (reference sequence). The CDR3 sequence is 14 residues long. V lost 8 bases to trimming and J lost 4 bases; unmatched junction nucleotides: 7.

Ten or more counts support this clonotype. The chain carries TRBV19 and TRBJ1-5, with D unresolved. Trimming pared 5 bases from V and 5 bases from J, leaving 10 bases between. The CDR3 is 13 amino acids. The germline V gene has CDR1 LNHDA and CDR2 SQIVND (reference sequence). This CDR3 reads CASSDKGDQPQHF. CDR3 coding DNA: TGTGCCAGTAGTGACAAGGGCGATCAGCCCCAGCATTTT. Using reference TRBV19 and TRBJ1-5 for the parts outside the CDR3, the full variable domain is DGGITQSPKYLFRKEGQNVTLSCEQNLNHDAMYWYRQDPGQGLRLIYYSQIVNDFQKGDIAEGYSVSREKKESFPLTVTSAQKNPTAFYLCASSDKGDQPQHFGDGTRLSIL.

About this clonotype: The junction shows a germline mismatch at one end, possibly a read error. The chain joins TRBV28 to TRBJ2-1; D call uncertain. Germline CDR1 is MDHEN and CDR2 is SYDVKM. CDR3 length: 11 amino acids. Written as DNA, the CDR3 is TGTGCCAGCAGTTTCTACAATGAGCAGTCCTTC. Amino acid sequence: CASSFYNEQSF. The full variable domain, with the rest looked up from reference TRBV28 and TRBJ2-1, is DVKVTQSSRYLVKRTGEKVFLECVQDMDHENMFWYRQDPGLGLRLIYFSYDVKMKEKGDIPEGYSVSREKKERFSLILESASTNQTSMYLCASSFYNEQSFGPGTRLTVL.

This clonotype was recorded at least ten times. CDR3 nucleotide sequence: TGTGCCAGTAAGAGGCAATACGGTGAGCAGTTCTTC. This sequence encodes CASKRQYGEQFF. The V and J genes are TRBV19 and TRBJ2-1; D remains ambiguous. CDR1 LNHDA and CDR2 SQIVND come from the germline V gene (reference sequence). The CDR3 consists of 12 residues. Trimming took off 7 bases at V and 9 bases at J, with 13 bases between the two ends.

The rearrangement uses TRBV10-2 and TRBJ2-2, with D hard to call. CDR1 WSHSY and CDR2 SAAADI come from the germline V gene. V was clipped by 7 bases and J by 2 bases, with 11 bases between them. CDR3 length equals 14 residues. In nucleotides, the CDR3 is TGCGCCAGCAACCAGGCCCCCAACACCGGGGAGCTGTTTTTT. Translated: CASNQAPNTGELFF.

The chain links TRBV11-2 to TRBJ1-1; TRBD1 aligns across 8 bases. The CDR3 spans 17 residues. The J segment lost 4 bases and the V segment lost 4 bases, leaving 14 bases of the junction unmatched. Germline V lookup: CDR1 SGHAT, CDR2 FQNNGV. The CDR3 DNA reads TGTGCCAGCAGCTCCAACCCAGGGGGCGGGGGGGGCACTGAAGCTTTCTTT. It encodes CASSSNPGGGGGTEAFF.

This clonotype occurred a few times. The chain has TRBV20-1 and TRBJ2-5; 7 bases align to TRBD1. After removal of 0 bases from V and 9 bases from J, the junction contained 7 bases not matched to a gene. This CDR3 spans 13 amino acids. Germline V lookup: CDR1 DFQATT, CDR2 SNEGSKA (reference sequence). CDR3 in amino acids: CSARETGRGAQYF. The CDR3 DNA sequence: TGCAGTGCTAGAGAGACAGGGAGAGGGGCCCAGTACTTC.

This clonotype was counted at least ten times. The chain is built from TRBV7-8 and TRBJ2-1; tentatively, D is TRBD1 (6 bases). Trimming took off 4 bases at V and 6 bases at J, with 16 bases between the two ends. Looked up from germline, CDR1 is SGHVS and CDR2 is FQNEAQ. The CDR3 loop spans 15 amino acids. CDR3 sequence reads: CASSSGPGTCNEQFF. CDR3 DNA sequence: TGTGCCAGCAGCTCCGGACCAGGGACATGCAATGAGCAGTTCTTC.

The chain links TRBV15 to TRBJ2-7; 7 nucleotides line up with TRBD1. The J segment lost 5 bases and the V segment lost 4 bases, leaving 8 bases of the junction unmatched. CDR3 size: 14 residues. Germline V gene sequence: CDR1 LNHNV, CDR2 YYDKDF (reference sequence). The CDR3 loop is CATSNQQGNHEQYF. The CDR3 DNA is TGTGCCACCAGCAACCAACAGGGGAACCACGAGCAGTACTTC. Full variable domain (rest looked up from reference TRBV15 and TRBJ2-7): DAMVIQNPRYQVTQFGKPVTLSCSQTLNHNVMYWYQQKSSQAPKLLFHYYDKDFNNEADTPDNFQSRRPNTSFCFLDIRSPGLGDTAMYLCATSNQQGNHEQYFGPGTRLTVT.

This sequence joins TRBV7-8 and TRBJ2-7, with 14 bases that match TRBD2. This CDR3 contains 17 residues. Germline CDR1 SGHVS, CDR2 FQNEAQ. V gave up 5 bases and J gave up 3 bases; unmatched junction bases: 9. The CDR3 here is CASSLTSGRGFYYEQYF. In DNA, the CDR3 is TGTGCCAGCAGCCTGACTAGCGGGAGGGGTTTTTACTACGAGCAGTACTTC.

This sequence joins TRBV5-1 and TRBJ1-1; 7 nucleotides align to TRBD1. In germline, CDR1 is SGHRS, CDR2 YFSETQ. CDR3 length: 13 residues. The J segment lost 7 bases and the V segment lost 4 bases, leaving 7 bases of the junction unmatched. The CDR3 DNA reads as TGCGCCAGCAGCATTGACAGGGTTGGTGAAGCTTTCTTT. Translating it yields CASSIDRVGEAFF.

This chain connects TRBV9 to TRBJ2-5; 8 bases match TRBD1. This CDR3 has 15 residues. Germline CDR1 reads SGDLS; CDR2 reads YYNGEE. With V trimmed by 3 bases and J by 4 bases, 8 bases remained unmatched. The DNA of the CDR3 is TGTGCCAGCAGCGCACCAGACAGGGGACGAGAGACCCAGTACTTC. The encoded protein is CASSAPDRGRETQYF.

This CDR3 is CASSEGSGKGTGELFF. CDR3 sequence (DNA): TGTGCCAGCAGTGAAGGTAGCGGGAAAGGTACCGGGGAGCTGTTTTTT. The rearrangement links TRBV2 to TRBJ2-2; 8 positions match TRBD2. Germline V CDR1 and CDR2: SNHLY, FYNNEI. This CDR3 is 16 amino acids long. Trimming removed 1 base from V and 5 bases from J; junction bases left unmatched: 6. Full variable domain (outside the CDR3, taken from reference TRBV2 and TRBJ2-2): EPEVTQTPSHQVTQMGQEVILRCVPISNHLYFYWYRQILGQKVEFLVSFYNNEISEKSEIFDDQFSVERPDGSNFTLKIRSTKLEDSAMYFCASSEGSGKGTGELFFGEGSRLTVL.

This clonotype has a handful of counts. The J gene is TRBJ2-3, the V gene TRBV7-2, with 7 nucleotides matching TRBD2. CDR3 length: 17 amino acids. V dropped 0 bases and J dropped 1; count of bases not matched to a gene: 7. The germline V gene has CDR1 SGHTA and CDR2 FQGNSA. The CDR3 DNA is TGTGCCAGCAGCTTAGCCCTCGGTGCGGGGGGCACAGATACGCAGTATTTT. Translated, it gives CASSLALGAGGTDTQYF.

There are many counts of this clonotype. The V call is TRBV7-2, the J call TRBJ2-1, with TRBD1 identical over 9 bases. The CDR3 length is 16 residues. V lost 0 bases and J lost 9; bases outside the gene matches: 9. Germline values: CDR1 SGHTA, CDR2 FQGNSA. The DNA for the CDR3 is TGTGCCAGCAGCTTAGCAAGGACAGGGGTACCGAGTGAGCAGTTCTTC. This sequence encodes CASSLARTGVPSEQFF.

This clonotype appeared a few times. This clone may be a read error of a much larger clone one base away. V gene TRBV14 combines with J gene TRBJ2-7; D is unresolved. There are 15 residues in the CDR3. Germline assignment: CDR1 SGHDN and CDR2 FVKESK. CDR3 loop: CASIQSTRLPYEQYF. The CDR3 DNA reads TGTGCCAGCATCCAATCGACAAGGCTCCCCTACGAGCAGTACTTC. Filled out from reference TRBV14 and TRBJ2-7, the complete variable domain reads EAGVTQFPSHSVIEKGQTVTLRCDPISGHDNLYWYRRVMGKEIKFLLHFVKESKQDESGMPNNRFLAERTGGTYSTLKVQPAELEDSGVYFCASIQSTRLPYEQYFGPGTRLTVT.

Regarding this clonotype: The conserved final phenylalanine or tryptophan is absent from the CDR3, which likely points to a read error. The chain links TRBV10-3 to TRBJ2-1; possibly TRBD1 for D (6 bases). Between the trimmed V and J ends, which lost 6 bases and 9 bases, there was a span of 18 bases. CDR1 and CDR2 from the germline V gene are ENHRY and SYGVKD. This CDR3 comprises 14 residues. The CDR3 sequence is CAIRTTGSDGEQFS. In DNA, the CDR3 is TGTGCCATCAGAACCACAGGGTCTGATGGTGAGCAGTTCTCC.

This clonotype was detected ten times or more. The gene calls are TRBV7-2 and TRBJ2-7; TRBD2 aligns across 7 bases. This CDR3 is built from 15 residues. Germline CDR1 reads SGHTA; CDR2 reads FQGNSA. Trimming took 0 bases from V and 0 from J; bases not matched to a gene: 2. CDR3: CASSLARESSYEQYF. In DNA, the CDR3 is TGTGCCAGCAGCTTAGCGCGGGAGAGCTCCTACGAGCAGTACTTC.

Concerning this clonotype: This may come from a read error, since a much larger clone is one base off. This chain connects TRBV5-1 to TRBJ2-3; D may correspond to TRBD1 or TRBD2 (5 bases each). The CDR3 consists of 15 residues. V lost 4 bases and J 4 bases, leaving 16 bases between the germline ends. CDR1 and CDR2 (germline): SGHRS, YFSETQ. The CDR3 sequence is CASSRGRGSADTQYF. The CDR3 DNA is TGCGCCAGCAGCCGGGGACGGGGAAGCGCAGATACGCAGTATTTT.

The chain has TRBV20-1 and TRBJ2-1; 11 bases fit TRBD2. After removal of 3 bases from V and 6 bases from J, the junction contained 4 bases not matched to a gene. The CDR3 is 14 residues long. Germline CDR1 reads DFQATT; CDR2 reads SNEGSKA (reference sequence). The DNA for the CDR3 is TGCAGTGCTAGTACTAGCGGGAGAAGCAATGAGCAGTTCTTC. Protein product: CSASTSGRSNEQFF.

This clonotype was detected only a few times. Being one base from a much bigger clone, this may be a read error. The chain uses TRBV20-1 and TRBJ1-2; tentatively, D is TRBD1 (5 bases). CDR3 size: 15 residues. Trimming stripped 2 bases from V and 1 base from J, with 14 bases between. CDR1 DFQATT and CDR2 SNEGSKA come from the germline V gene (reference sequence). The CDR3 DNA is TGCAGTGCTAGAAGATGGGGCAGTTATAACTATGGCTACACCTTC. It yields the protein CSARRWGSYNYGYTF.

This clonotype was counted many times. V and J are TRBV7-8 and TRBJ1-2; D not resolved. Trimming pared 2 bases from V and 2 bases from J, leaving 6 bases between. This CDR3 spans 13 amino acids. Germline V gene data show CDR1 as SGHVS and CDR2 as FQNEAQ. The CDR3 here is CASSLLGNYGYTF. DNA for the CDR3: TGTGCCAGCAGCTTATTAGGGAACTATGGCTACACCTTC.

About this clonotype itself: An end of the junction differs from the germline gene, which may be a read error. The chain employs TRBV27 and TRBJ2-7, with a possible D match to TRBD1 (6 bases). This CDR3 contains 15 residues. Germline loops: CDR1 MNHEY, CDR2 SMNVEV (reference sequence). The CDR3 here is CASSQDRSSTYEQHF. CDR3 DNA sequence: TGTGCCAGCAGCCAAGACAGGTCCTCAACCTACGAGCAGCACTTC.

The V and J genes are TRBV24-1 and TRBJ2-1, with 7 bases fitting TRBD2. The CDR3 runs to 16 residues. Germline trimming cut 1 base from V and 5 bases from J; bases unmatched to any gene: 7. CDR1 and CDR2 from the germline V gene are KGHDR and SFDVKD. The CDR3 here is CATSDFPSGYNNEQFF. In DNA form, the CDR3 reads TGTGCCACCAGTGATTTCCCTAGCGGATACAACAATGAGCAGTTCTTC.

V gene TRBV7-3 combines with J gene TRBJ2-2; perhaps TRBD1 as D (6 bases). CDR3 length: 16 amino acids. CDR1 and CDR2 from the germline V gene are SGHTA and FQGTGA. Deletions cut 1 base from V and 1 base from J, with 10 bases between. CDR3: CASSLKATGNTGELFF. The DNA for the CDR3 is TGTGCCAGCAGCTTAAAGGCGACAGGGAACACCGGGGAGCTGTTTTTT.

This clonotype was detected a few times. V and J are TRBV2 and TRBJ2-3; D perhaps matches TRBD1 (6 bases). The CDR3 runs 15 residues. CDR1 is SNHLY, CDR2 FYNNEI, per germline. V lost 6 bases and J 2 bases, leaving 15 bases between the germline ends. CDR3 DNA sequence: TGTGCCAGCAGGCCGGGACACTATCCCACAGATACGCAGTATTTT. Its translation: CASRPGHYPTDTQYF.